The entry below describes one T cell receptor beta chain. A few counts support this clone. The target of this receptor is not known. Base-call qualities are not available, and no considerably larger clone is one nucleotide away. The germline V gene specifies ENHRY as CDR1 and SYGVKD as CDR2. The CDR3 runs 13 amino acids, cysteine and phenylalanine included. Only CDR3 DNA is held: 39 bases, read in frame from base 1. Germline trimming: 11 bases from V, 1 base from J; junction bases outside gene matches: 8. The record originates from a study of cytomegalovirus exposure and HLA in healthy donors (dated by TCRdb to about 2017). In terms of the full investigation: In an earlier analysis of several hundred of the donors, under 300 Gb of sequence data and 117 million unique TCR beta sequences from approximately 180 million T cells were reported. About 280 gigabases of sequencing data and roughly 81 million unique TCR sequences made up an early release that covered 640 HLA-typed donors. Of the 398 genotyped donors, approximately 80% fell in the genetic ancestry cluster associated with self-reported Caucasian donors. The study aimed to test whether signatures of past pathogen exposure could be identified by cataloging public T cell receptors. The T cell repertoires of 666 subjects were profiled by immunosequencing and related to cytomegalovirus serostatus. In addition to the first cohort of roughly 700 subjects, a separate validation cohort of 120 different subjects was used. High-throughput TCR immunosequencing, statistical association of individual TCRs with disease status, and machine learning were combined to predict cytomegalovirus infection status. To study patterns of TCR occurrence, a later analysis re-analyzed previously published TCR beta repertoires from just over 650 donors and added high-resolution HLA genotyping. The later analysis used no new phenotypic data to find candidate immune exposures, relying instead on TCR beta sequences and their occurrence across donors. In an earlier analysis of roughly 600 of the donors, high-throughput TCR beta sequencing was used to judge whether each TCR beta V gene segment behaved as functional or pseudogenic. Donor age, sex, ethnicity and CMV serostatus were compiled together with the repertoire data. Genome-wide SNP genotypes for about three fifths of the roughly 670 donors were used in a later genetic analysis, which treated that subset as a discovery cohort. All discovery cohort repertoires had been generated using a single sequencing platform. Both class I and class II loci were covered by HLA typing, at four-digit resolution. Typing coverage varied by locus: roughly 620-640 donors for A, B, C, DRB1 and DQB1; under 550 for DQA1; 600 to 610 for DPA1; approximately 450 for DPB1. A handful of DR-DQ haplotypes were handled as single units for association and clustering because linkage in the cohort was strong. Among approximately 370 genotyped donors of the cohort, an average of roughly 230,000 unique TCR beta nucleotide sequences was sequenced per donor, of which 15% to 20% were non-productive. On the study overall, not on this receptor specifically: Compared with the approximately 700-donor mean, donors in an Asian-associated ancestry cluster had fewer N-insertions in productive TCRs, according to a later genetic analysis. A later genetic analysis associated a missense DCLRE1C variant with V-gene and J-gene trimming of TCR beta chains, and an independent cohort replicated the association. The study gave a list of about 170 TCR beta chains associated with cytomegalovirus. According to a later analysis, TCR association rates differed among HLA loci, with DRB1 alleles showing the most associated TCRs and HLA-C alleles showing the fewest. According to the authors, the approach could potentially be generalized to other disease states and immunological phenotypes. When HLA alleles, especially DR and DQ, strongly co-occurred, attributing TCR associations to individual alleles was difficult. Because HLA typing was missing for some donors at each locus, association tests included only the typed subset. Sequencing depth was assumed to be roughly uniform across donors in the presence/absence analyses, though that assumption may not hold. A further reported finding was that TCR beta sequences accurately predicted the HLA-A and HLA-B alleles for most subjects in the first cohort. The cohort was sequenced for TCR beta chains only, and without alpha or paired-chain data the features that could be detected were limited. For the cohort, immune exposure information was limited to CMV serostatus. Linkage disequilibrium might explain the correlated functional status among segregating V segments, but an unknown experimental factor could not be excluded. Most CMV-associated TCR beta chains appeared to be HLA-restricted in a later analysis, and the HLA associations seemed to be driven largely by CMV exposure. In vitro tests confirmed that a few of the cytomegalovirus-associated TCR beta chains recognize cytomegalovirus antigens. The 87-base-pair reads could not distinguish some IMGT-functional V segments, including TRBV6-2 and TRBV6-3, so those segments were excluded. In an earlier analysis of around 500 of the donors, most TCR beta V segments appeared in productive rearrangements about 87% or about 30% of the time, broadly matching IMGT annotations. Most TCR sequences were observed very rarely across donors, whereas some public TCRs were present in many individuals. Compared with equally common non-associated chains, HLA-associated TCR beta chains in a later analysis were more clonally expanded and had lower generation probabilities. A cluster of highly shared sequence variants was judged likely to represent a technical artifact of the sequencing pipeline. Because counts were too low, some 17 rarely observed V segments, including chromosome 9 orphons, were left out of the earlier analysis of several hundred of the donors. The classifier was reported to diagnose cytomegalovirus status with high specificity and sensitivity in both the original cohort and the validation cohort. A later analysis reported that several top co-occurrence clusters appeared linked to parvovirus B19, influenza, CMV and Epstein-Barr virus. Specific HLA alleles were associated with 15,000 to 20,000 TCR beta sequences at a false discovery rate of 0.05 in a later analysis.

Library generation was performed with the immunoSEQ multiplex PCR assay. For the multiplex PCR, a mixture combining 60 forward primers for TCR Vbeta segments and 13 reverse primers for TCR Jbeta segments was used. The CDR3 region of rearranged TCR beta genes was amplified from genomic DNA with a multiplex PCR assay. Amplified TCR beta libraries were sequenced as 87-base-pair reads on the Illumina HiSeq System. Under the source paper's analysis protocol: A later analysis counted tens of millions of unique TCR beta chains across the 666 repertoires, and some 12 million of these chains were shared by at least two donors. Raw reads were error-corrected and collapsed into unique sequences with a nearest-neighbor algorithm that merged closely related sequences to remove PCR and sequencing errors. CDR3 sequences were aligned to IMGT reference sequences to assign V, D and J gene segments. Each retained sequence needed at least a six-nucleotide match to both a V gene segment and a J gene segment. Rearrangements were called productive when the CDR3 lacked stop codons and stayed in frame with V and J; all others were non-productive. Following IMGT convention, CDR3 was defined as the stretch from the second conserved V-encoded cysteine to the conserved J-encoded phenylalanine. Sequences without an unambiguous match to a single V gene segment were excluded from the earlier analysis of 450 to 650 of the donors. An earlier analysis of 450 to 650 of the donors called V segments functional above 56.7% productive rearrangements and segregating when the between-donor standard deviation exceeded 5%. To diagnose cytomegalovirus status from the catalog of TCR beta chain sequences, a statistical classification framework was built. A later analysis assigned V and J genes by comparing TCR nucleotide sequences with IMGT/GENE-DB human TR gene sequences. Using the TCRdist pipeline, a later analysis assigned CDR3 sequences along with most-parsimonious VDJ recombination scenarios. In a later analysis, each TCR beta chain was defined by its CDR3 amino acid sequence together with its V-gene family, and reads without a unique V-gene family were excluded. A later analysis removed 592 highly shared, low-generation-probability nucleotide sequences to deal with suspected cross-contamination and a sequencing artifact. In a later analysis, a clonal expansion index for each public chain was calculated from normalized within-repertoire ranks of inferred template counts. Generation probabilities in a later analysis came from a VDJ recombination model fitted to out-of-frame rearrangements, and those results were checked against IGoR. In a later analysis, TCR-TCR, TCR-HLA and TCR-CMV co-occurrence was scored with hypergeometric tests, and a repertoire-size bias correction was applied to TCR pairs. A later analysis estimated false discovery rates by permuting HLA or CMV assignments 20 times. In a later analysis, co-occurring TCRs were grouped using DBSCAN, with TCRdist sequence similarity added in when clustering inside HLA-allele-positive subsets. Repertoires with fewer than 30,000 or more than 120,000 public chains, plus five repertoires with anomalous nucleotide sharing, were excluded from co-occurrence clustering. TCRdb took over this immuneACCESS table, retaining in-frame rearrangements with V and J assigned. Such tables are incomplete; in checked studies, under half of the missing clones stem from an unresolved V gene, and the remainder is unexplained. V, J and clone size were drawn from that table, and D and trimming were deduced from the DNA. This sample holds over 120,000 clones; 75% to 80% were observed only once. The biggest ten clones account for 2% to 2.5% of the sample.

The cohort was made up of 500 to 850 healthy bone marrow donors. All cohort members were sampled while nominally healthy, although unrecorded immune exposures were likely present. The donor was CMV seropositive and was included in the group of 290 or so seropositive cohort members. Each donor provided a peripheral blood sample, and peripheral blood mononuclear cells were used for TCR beta sequencing. The Qiagen DNeasy Blood Extraction Kit was used to extract genomic DNA from the blood cell samples. The chain couples TRBV10-3 to TRBJ2-7; 7 junctional bases match TRBD1. This clonotype was sampled from a woman aged 18-29 years in good health and CMV-seropositive. The sample taken for sequencing was PBMCs. CDR3 region: CASSWDSSYEQYF. The bases are TGTGCCTCGTCATGGGACAGTTCCTACGAGCAGTACTTC.